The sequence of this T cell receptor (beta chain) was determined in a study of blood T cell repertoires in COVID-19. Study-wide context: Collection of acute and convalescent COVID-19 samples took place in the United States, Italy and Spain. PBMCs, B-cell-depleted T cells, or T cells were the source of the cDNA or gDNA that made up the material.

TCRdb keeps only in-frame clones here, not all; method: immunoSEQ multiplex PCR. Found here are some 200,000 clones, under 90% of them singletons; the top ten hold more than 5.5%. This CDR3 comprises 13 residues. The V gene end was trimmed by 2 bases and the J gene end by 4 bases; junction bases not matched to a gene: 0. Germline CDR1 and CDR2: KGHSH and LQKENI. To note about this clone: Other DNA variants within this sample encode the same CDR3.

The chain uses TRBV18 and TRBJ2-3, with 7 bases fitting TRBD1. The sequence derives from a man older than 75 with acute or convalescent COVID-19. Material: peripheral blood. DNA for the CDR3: TGTGCCAGCTCACCAGGGACAGCAGATACGCAGTATTTT. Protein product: CASSPGTADTQYF.